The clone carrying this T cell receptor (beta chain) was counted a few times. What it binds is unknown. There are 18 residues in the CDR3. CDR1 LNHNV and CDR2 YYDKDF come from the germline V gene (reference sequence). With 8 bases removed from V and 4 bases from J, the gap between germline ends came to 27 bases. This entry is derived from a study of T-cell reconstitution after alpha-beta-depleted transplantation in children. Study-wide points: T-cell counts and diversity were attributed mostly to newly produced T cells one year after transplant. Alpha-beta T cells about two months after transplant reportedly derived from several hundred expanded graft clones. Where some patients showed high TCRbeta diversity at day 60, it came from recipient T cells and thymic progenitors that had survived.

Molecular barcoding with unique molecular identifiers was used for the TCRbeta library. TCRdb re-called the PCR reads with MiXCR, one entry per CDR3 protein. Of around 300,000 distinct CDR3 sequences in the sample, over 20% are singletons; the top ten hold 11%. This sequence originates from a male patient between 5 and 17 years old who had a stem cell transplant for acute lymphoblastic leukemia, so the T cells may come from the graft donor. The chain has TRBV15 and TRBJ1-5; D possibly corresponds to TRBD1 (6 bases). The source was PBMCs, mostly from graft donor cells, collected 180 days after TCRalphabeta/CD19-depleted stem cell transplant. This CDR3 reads CATRHDWGAGVGNQPQHF. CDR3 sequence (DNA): TGTGCCACCCGACACGACTGGGGGGCGGGGGTTGGGAATCAGCCCCAGCATTTT.